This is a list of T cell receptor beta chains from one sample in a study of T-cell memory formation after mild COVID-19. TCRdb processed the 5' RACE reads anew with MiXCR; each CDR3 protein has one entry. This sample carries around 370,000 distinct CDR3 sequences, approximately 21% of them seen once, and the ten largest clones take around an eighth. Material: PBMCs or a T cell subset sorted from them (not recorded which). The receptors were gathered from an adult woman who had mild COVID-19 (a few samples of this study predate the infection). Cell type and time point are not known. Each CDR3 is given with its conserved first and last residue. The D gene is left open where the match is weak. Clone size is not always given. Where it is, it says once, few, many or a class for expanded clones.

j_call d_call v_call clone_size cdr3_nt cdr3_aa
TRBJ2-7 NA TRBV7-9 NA TGTGCCAGCAGCTTAGTTATCTACGAGCAGTACTTC CASSLVIYEQYF
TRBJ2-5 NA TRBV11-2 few TGTGCCAGCAGCTTAGAGGAGGCCTGGGGAGAGACCCAGTACTTC CASSLEEAWGETQYF
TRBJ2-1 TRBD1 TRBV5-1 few TGCGCCAGCAGCCCCGGACAGGGGGCTCACAATGAGCAGTTCTTC CASSPGQGAHNEQFF
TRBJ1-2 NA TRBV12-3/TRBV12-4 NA TGTGCCAGCAGTCCCAACCCGCCAGGGCCGAAAGGCTACACCTTC CASSPNPPGPKGYTF
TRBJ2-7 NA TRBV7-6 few TGTGCCAGCAGCTCCGCCGGGGCAGCCCTTGTAGGCGAGCAGTACTTC CASSSAGAALVGEQYF
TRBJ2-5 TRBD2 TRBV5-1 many TGCGCCAGCAGCTCCACGGGACTAGCGGCCCAAGAGACCCAGTACTTC CASSSTGLAAQETQYF
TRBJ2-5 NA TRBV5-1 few TGCGCCAGCAGCTTCTCAGGGGCCACCCAAGAGACCCAGTACTTC CASSFSGATQETQYF
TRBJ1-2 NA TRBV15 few TGTGCCACCAGCAGAGATCTCCCCGGCTACACCTTC CATSRDLPGYTF
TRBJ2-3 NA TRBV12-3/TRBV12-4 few TGTGCCAGCAGCCCGGGGGCAACACGATATACGCAGTATTTT CASSPGATRYTQYF
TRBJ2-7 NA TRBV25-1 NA TGTGCCAGCAGGGGGGGAGGGGGTTACGAGCAGTACTTC CASRGGGGYEQYF
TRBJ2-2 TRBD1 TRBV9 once TGTGCCAGCAGCGCCTCAGGGGGCGTACGTTTCGGGGAGCTGTTTTTT CASSASGGVRFGELFF
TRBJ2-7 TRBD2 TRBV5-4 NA TGTGCCAGCAGCTTCCAGACTAGCGGGATCTACGAGCAGTACTTC CASSFQTSGIYEQYF
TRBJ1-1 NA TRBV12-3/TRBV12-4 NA TGTGCCAGCAGTTCCCGGGCGGGCCTAGGCACTGAAGCTTTCTTT CASSSRAGLGTEAFF
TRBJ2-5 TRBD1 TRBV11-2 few TGTGCCAGCGGACCGGGACAGGCGGACCAAGAGACCCAGTACTTC CASGPGQADQETQYF
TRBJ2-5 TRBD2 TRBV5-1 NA TGCGCCAGCAGCTTGGGGATAGCGGGGGCCCAAGAGACCCAGTACTTC CASSLGIAGAQETQYF
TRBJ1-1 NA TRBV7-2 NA TGTGCCAGCAGAGTTCAGCTGAACACTGAAGCTTTCTTT CASRVQLNTEAFF
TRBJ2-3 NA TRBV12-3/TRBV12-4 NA TGTGCCAGCCGCCTTATCGGGGGCGATACGCAGTATTTT CASRLIGGDTQYF
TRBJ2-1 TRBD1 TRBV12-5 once TGTGCTAGTGTTGAGGACAGGTCTCACAATGAGCAGTTCTTC CASVEDRSHNEQFF
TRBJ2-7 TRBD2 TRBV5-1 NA TGCGCCAGCAACCGAGGGACTAGCGGGAGGGCGATCCCCTACGAGCAGTACTTC CASNRGTSGRAIPYEQYF
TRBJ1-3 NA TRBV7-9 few TGTGCCAGCAGCCGAGGGGATTCTGGAAACACCATATATTTT CASSRGDSGNTIYF
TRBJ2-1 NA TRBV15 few TGTGCCACCAGCGAAGGTAGTGGTCCTTATGACAATGAGCAGTTCTTC CATSEGSGPYDNEQFF
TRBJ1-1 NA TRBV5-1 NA TGCGCCAGCAGCTCGCCCCCGGGGGGGAACACTGAAGCTTTCTTT CASSSPPGGNTEAFF
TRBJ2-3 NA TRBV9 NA TGTGCCAGCAGCGCCTCCGGGCACCTCACAGATACGCAGTATTTT CASSASGHLTDTQYF
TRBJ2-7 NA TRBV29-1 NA TGCAGCGTAGGATCACAGGGATACGAGCAGTACTTC CSVGSQGYEQYF
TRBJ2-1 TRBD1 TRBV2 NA TGTGCCAGCAGGGACAGGTCCTACAATGAGCAGTTCTTC CASRDRSYNEQFF
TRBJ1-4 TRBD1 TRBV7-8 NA TGTGCCAGCAGCCGGATGACAGGGCGGATTGAGGAAAAACTGTTTTTT CASSRMTGRIEEKLFF
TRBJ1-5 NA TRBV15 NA TGTGCCACCAGCAGAGGGGGCCGAGGCAATCAGCCCCAGCATTTT CATSRGGRGNQPQHF
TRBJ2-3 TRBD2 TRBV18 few TGTGCCAGCTCAGACTTTATGACTAGCGGGGGGGCCTTTGCTACGCAGTATTTT CASSDFMTSGGAFATQYF
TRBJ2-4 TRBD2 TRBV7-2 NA TGTGCCAGTGTACTAGCGGGATTAACCGGGGCCAAAAACATTCAGTACTTC CASVLAGLTGAKNIQYF
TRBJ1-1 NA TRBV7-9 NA TGTGCCAGCAGCTTAAGTGGGAGGGCGACACCGAACACTGAAGCTTTCTTT CASSLSGRATPNTEAFF
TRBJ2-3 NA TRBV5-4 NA TGTGCCAGCAGCTTAATGTTGGAGTTGGACACAGATACGCAGTATTTT CASSLMLELDTDTQYF
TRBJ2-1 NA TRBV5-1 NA TGCGCCAGCAAGGGACACGGACTTCCGAGCTCCTACAATGAGCAGTTCTTC CASKGHGLPSSYNEQFF
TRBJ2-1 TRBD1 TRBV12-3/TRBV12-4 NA TGTGCCAGCAGTTTATCAGGGGGCCGTTACAATGAGCAGTTCTTC CASSLSGGRYNEQFF
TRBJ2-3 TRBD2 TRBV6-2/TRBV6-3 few TGTGCCAGCAGCCGAGGACTAGCGGGGGCAGATACGCAGTATTTT CASSRGLAGADTQYF
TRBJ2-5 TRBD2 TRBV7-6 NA TGTGCCAGCAGCTTAGGGCGACTAGCGGAGGGGACCCAGTACTTC CASSLGRLAEGTQYF
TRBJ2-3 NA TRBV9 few TGTGCCAGCAGCTCTCAGACTTCGGAAGATACGCAGTATTTT CASSSQTSEDTQYF
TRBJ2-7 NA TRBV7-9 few TGTGCCAGCAGCTTAGCACGGGTTGGACTGCCATACGAGCAGTACTTC CASSLARVGLPYEQYF
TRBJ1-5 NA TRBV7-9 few TGTGCCAGCATCAGAGGGGGGCACAGTCAGCCCCAGCATTTT CASIRGGHSQPQHF
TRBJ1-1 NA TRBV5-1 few TGCGCCAGCAGCTTTGCGACGTCCAACACTGAAGCTTTCTTT CASSFATSNTEAFF
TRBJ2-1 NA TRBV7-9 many TGTGCCAGCAGCTTATTCGGTGGATTCGGCCGCAATGAGCAGTTCTTC CASSLFGGFGRNEQFF
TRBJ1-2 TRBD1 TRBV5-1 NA TGCGCCAGCAGCTTCGGACAGGGATCCTATGGCTACACCTTC CASSFGQGSYGYTF
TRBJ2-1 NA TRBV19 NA TGTGCCAGTAGTATTGGGGGGTATGAGCAGTTCTTC CASSIGGYEQFF
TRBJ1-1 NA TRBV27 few TGTGCCAGCAGTGTTATCGGGGGGTACACTGAAGCTTTCTTT CASSVIGGYTEAFF
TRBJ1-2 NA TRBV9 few TGTGCCAGCAGCTTTGGCAGGGGTTCCTACTATGGCTACACCTTC CASSFGRGSYYGYTF
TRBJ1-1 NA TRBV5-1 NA TGCGCCAGCAGCTTGGTATGGGCACCGAGGAGGATTGAAGCTTTCTTT CASSLVWAPRRIEAFF
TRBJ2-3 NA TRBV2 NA TGTGCCAGCAGTGAATTGGGTGGGGCAGATACGCAGTATTTT CASSELGGADTQYF
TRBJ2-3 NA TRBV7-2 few TGTGCCAGCAGGATAAGCTACACAGATACGCAGTATTTT CASRISYTDTQYF
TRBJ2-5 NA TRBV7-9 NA TGTGCCTCAGCGGTAGTATTAGAGACCCAGTACTTC CASAVVLETQYF